In its sample, the clone carrying this TCR beta chain was seen a few times. The antigen is unknown. Other DNA sequences from this sample encode an identical CDR3 as well. Looked up from germline, CDR1 is SGHRS and CDR2 is YFSETQ. The V gene lost 0 bases and the J gene lost 5 bases, with 9 bases spanning the gap. This CDR3 contains 14 residues. The data belong to a study of shared clonotypes between healthy human individuals. Study outcomes and limitations: Some naive CD4 clonotypes, 4.5% to 5.5%, turned up in common across a few donors. With few donors, the genetic and exposure-history diversity represented was limited. The sampled material consisted only of blood, and tissue repertoires are likely to differ.

Original analysis: Junction-only sequences without quality scores were provided by ImmunoSEQ, so filtering was different. Some clones are missing from TCRdb's copy, which holds only in-frame ones; the method was immunoSEQ multiplex PCR. V and J calls and clone size are given by that table; D and trimming were obtained from the DNA. Seen here are hundreds of thousands of clones, under 80% observed once, and the top ten hold about 1.7%. The receptor was derived from a woman aged 25 to 39 in good health. Sequenced sample: memory CD4+ T cells sorted from blood. Subset of the sample: CD45RA-negative fraction. The chain has TRBV5-1 and TRBJ2-1; D is possibly TRBD2 (5 bases). The CDR3 loop reads CASSLGTDHNEQFF. The CDR3 bases are TGCGCCAGCAGCTTGGGGACTGACCACAATGAGCAGTTCTTC.